These T cell receptor beta chains were read from a single sample in a study of brain metastases from non-small cell lung cancer. Libraries were prepared by immunoSEQ multiplex PCR; TCRdb keeps only in-frame clonotypes and omits some of them. The sample consists of under 1,500 clones, around 80% of them appearing once. Source material: tissue from a brain metastasis. The receptors were sampled from a donor over 35 with non-small cell lung cancer. CDR3s include the opening cysteine and the closing phenylalanine or tryptophan. D genes are given only for firm matches. For some rows the clone size is stated as once, few or many, or as a class when expanded; others skip it.

TRBV29-1	TRBD2	TRBJ2-5	NA	TGCAGCGTTTCTAGCGGGGGGATTTGGGGAGAGACCCAGTACTTC	CSVSSGGIWGETQYF
TRBV9	TRBD2	TRBJ2-3	NA	TGTGCCAGCAGCGTATTCGCGGGAGCGCAGTATTTT	CASSVFAGAQYF
TRBV19	NA	TRBJ1-2	NA	TGTGCCAGTAGGGTCAACGGACTCGGGGGGGGCTACACCTTC	CASRVNGLGGGYTF
TRBV19	NA	TRBJ1-5	NA	TGTGCCAGTATTGCCGGGGACACGGATCAGCCCCAGCATTTT	CASIAGDTDQPQHF
TRBV7-9	NA	TRBJ2-5	NA	TGTGCCAGCACTGGTGTCGGGGCGAGGGAGACCCAGTACTTC	CASTGVGARETQYF
TRBV10-2	NA	TRBJ1-2	NA	TGCGCCAGCATGGGGGGGGACTATGGCTACACCTTC	CASMGGDYGYTF
TRBV28	NA	TRBJ1-5	NA	TGTGCCAGCAGTGATCAGGGGAACCCTATTCCCAATCAGCCCCAGCATTTT	CASSDQGNPIPNQPQHF
TRBV5-6	NA	TRBJ1-5	NA	TGTGCCAGCAGCGGAATAGCAGGTGGGAGCAATCAGCCCCAGCATTTT	CASSGIAGGSNQPQHF
TRBV27	NA	TRBJ2-2	NA	TGTGCCAGCAGTTTAAACCCACGGCCCACCGGGGAGCTGTTTTTT	CASSLNPRPTGELFF
TRBV28	NA	TRBJ1-4	NA	TGTGCCAGCAGTTTGGGGCCAACTAATGAAAAACTGTTTTTT	CASSLGPTNEKLFF
TRBV5-1	NA	TRBJ2-2	NA	TGCGCCAGCAGCCAGGGACCGATAGACACCGGGGAGCTGTTTTTT	CASSQGPIDTGELFF
TRBV9	NA	TRBJ2-2	NA	TGTGCCAGCAGCGTCACAACTAGCTTGAACACCGGGGAGCTGTTTTTT	CASSVTTSLNTGELFF
TRBV18	NA	TRBJ1-4	NA	TGTGCCAGCTCACCACCGGGTCCGGCTGAAAAACTGTTTTTT	CASSPPGPAEKLFF
TRBV5-1	NA	TRBJ2-7	NA	TGCGCCAGCAGCTTGGGAGATTCTGGGGGCGAGCAGTACTTC	CASSLGDSGGEQYF
TRBV3-1/TRBV3-2	NA	TRBJ2-2	NA	TGTGCCAGCAGCCAAGTTCCCAGGCACACCGGGGAGCTGTTTTTT	CASSQVPRHTGELFF
TRBV29-1	NA	TRBJ2-7	NA	TGCAGCGTTTCTGACAGGCGCACCTCCTACGAGCAGTACTTC	CSVSDRRTSYEQYF
TRBV9	NA	TRBJ2-5	once	TGTGCCAGCAGCGTGTTAGCAGGGCAACGGCAAGAGACCCAGTACTTC	CASSVLAGQRQETQYF
TRBV28	TRBD2	TRBJ2-1	few	TGTGCCAGCTGGACTAGCGGGGGCCGGGGGTTCTTC	CASWTSGGRGFF
TRBV4-3	NA	TRBJ1-3	few	TGCGCCAGCAGCCAAGATCCGGCAGGGATTAACTCTGGAAACACCATATATTTT	CASSQDPAGINSGNTIYF
TRBV5-1	TRBD1	TRBJ2-7	NA	TGCGCCAGCAGCTTGTATGCCGGGACAGGGGCTTACGAGCAGTACTTC	CASSLYAGTGAYEQYF
TRBV19	NA	TRBJ2-3	few	TGTGCCAGTAGCGTGAGGGTGCGGACAGATACGCAGTATTTT	CASSVRVRTDTQYF
TRBV6-1	NA	TRBJ2-7	NA	TGTGCCAGCAGTGAATGGCTAGCGCCTCTTTACGAGCAGTACTTC	CASSEWLAPLYEQYF
TRBV2	NA	TRBJ1-2	NA	TGTGCCAGCAGTGAAACCGCACAGGGTACCTACTATGGCTACACCTTC	CASSETAQGTYYGYTF
TRBV7-2	NA	TRBJ1-1	NA	TGTGCCAGCAGCACACTAGGGGTACCTGGGGCTGAAGCTTTCTTT	CASSTLGVPGAEAFF
TRBV7-2	NA	TRBJ2-7	NA	TGTGCCAGCAGCCCCTATTTATTTCACAAGCAGTACTTC	CASSPYLFHKQYF
TRBV19	NA	TRBJ2-5	once	TGTGCCAGTAGTATAGGCGGGGGCAAGGAGACCCAGTACTTC	CASSIGGGKETQYF
TRBV28	NA	TRBJ1-2	few	TGTGCCAGCAGTTTCTCCCTGGGCTATGGCTACACCTTC	CASSFSLGYGYTF
TRBV19	NA	TRBJ1-3	NA	TGTGCCAGTAGTATCGCCACGTACTCTGGAAACACCATATATTTT	CASSIATYSGNTIYF
TRBV7-8	TRBD1	TRBJ2-1	NA	TGTGCCAGCAGCTTAGCCGCCGGACAGGGATACAATGAGCAGTTCTTC	CASSLAAGQGYNEQFF
TRBV5-5	NA	TRBJ1-5	NA	TGTGCCAGCAGCTCTAGCAGAGGGAGTCGACAGCCCCAGCATTTT	CASSSSRGSRQPQHF
TRBV7-3	NA	TRBJ2-1	NA	TGTGCCAGCAGCCCCCAAGGGCGACGATTGTACAATGAGCAGTTCTTC	CASSPQGRRLYNEQFF
TRBV2	TRBD1	TRBJ1-3	NA	TGTGCCAGCAGCGACCGGGACAGGCTCTCTGGAAACACCATATATTTT	CASSDRDRLSGNTIYF
TRBV7-2	NA	TRBJ2-2	NA	TGTGCCAGCAGCTTAAATCAGAACACCGGGGAGCTGTTTTTT	CASSLNQNTGELFF
TRBV24-1	NA	TRBJ2-1	NA	TGTGCCACCAGTGATGTAGGGAGTAATGAGCAGTTCTTC	CATSDVGSNEQFF
TRBV7-7	TRBD2	TRBJ2-5	NA	TGTGCTAGCAGCTTAGTAGCGGGAAAGCAAGAGACCCAGTACTTC	CASSLVAGKQETQYF
TRBV14	TRBD1	TRBJ1-1	NA	TGTGCCAGCAGCCAAGAACCAATCTATCCAGGTTTGACAGGGGGCTTTGTGAACACTGAAGCTTTCTTT	CASSQEPIYPGLTGGFVNTEAFF
TRBV7-2	NA	TRBJ1-4	once	TGTGCCAGCAGCATAGGTGCGGGTGAAAAACTGTTTTTT	CASSIGAGEKLFF
TRBV7-9	NA	TRBJ1-4	NA	TGTGCCAGCAGCTTAAATGGGTTAGGTAAACAACTGTTTTTT	CASSLNGLGKQLFF
TRBV24-1	NA	TRBJ2-7	NA	TGTGCCACCTCGGACCCTTCATCCTACGAGCAGTACTTC	CATSDPSSYEQYF
TRBV4-3	TRBD1	TRBJ2-7	NA	TGCGCCAGCAGCCCAAGACAGGGGTCCTCCGAGCAGTACTTC	CASSPRQGSSEQYF
TRBV7-3	NA	TRBJ1-2	NA	TGTGCCAGCAGCTTAACAGGGAAGGGCGGCTACACCTTC	CASSLTGKGGYTF
TRBV28	TRBD1	TRBJ2-5	NA	TGTGCCAGCAGTTTCGGACAGGCGCGAGAGACCCAGTACTTC	CASSFGQARETQYF
TRBV27	NA	TRBJ1-2	NA	TGTGCCAGCAGTTTATCGGGGGGCAGGGGTAACTATGGCTACACCTTC	CASSLSGGRGNYGYTF
TRBV7-9	NA	TRBJ1-3	NA	TGTGCCAGCAGCTTAGTGACTTCTGGAAACACCATATATTTT	CASSLVTSGNTIYF
TRBV28	NA	TRBJ2-5	NA	TGTGCCAGCAACGGCGACAGGCCGCAAGAGACCCAGTACTTC	CASNGDRPQETQYF
TRBV7-8	TRBD2	TRBJ2-1	few	TGTGCCAGCAGCCCCCTGACGAGCGGGGGGGCCCATGAGCAGTTCTTC	CASSPLTSGGAHEQFF
TRBV19	TRBD2	TRBJ2-2	few	TGTGCCAGCTGTTATAGCGGGGCCGGGGAGCTGTTTTTT	CASCYSGAGELFF
TRBV4-3	NA	TRBJ1-1	NA	TGCGCCAGCAGCCAAGATACCCCGCTGAACACTGAAGCTTTCTTT	CASSQDTPLNTEAFF
TRBV6-2/TRBV6-3	NA	TRBJ2-5	NA	TGTGCCAGCAGTTACTCGAGGTCCAACGCTAAACAAGAGACCCAGTACTTC	CASSYSRSNAKQETQYF
TRBV30	NA	TRBJ1-5	NA	TGTGCCTGGAGTCTTGTTGACGGGCCCCAGCATTTT	CAWSLVDGPQHF